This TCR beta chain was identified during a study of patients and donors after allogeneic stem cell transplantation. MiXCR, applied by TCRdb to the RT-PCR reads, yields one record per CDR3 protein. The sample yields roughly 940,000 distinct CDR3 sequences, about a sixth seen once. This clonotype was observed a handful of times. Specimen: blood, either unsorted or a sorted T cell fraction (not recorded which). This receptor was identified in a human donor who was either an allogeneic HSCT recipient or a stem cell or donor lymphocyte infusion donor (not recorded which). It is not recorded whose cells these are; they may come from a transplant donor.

CDR3 sequence reads: CASSHNADYGYTF. The CDR3 DNA reads TGTGCCAGCAGCCACAATGCTGACTATGGCTACACCTTC. J is TRBJ1-2 and V is TRBV3-1; D is undetermined. Trimming removed 3 bases from V and 3 bases from J, with 8 bases in between. Germline V gives CDR1 LGHDT, CDR2 YNNKEL (reference sequence). The CDR3 extends over 13 amino acids.